These 20 T cell receptor beta chains were all obtained from the same sample, sequenced in a study of CD8 T cells in ankylosing spondylitis. Using its own MiXCR run on the 5' RACE reads, TCRdb lists one record per CDR3 protein. The sample shows some 700,000 distinct CDR3 sequences, around a fifth of them seen only once. These TCRs' antigens remain unknown. The study's findings and limits: Among TCR beta sequences, a motif of several highly homologous variants appeared characteristic of ankylosing spondylitis blood.

The material sequenced was blood, either unsorted or a sorted T cell fraction (not recorded which). The receptors shown here come from a male donor with ankylosing spondylitis.

This chain joins TRBV6-5 and TRBJ1-2; maybe TRBD1 (6 bases). Germline CDR1 is MNHEY and CDR2 is SVGAGI. V was pared by 6 bases and J by 8 bases, with 13 bases between. The CDR3 is 12 residues long. The CDR3 spells CASSRGTIGYTF. CDR3 nucleotide sequence: TGTGCCAGCAGCAGGGGTACTATCGGCTACACCTTC.

The chain uses TRBV12-3 or TRBV12-4 and TRBJ1-2, with D tentatively TRBD1 (5 bases). V lost 5 bases and J lost 8, with 15 bases in between. The CDR3 has 13 residues. The CDR3 sequence is CASSIDDRPGYTF. The CDR3 DNA follows: TGTGCCAGCAGTATCGACGACAGACCCGGCTACACCTTC.

This clonotype was counted many times. The chain combines TRBV18 with TRBJ2-2, with TRBD1 as a possible D gene (6 bases). The CDR3 consists of 16 residues. In germline, CDR1 is KGHSH, CDR2 LQKENI. The V end lost 3 bases, the J end lost 1 base, and 12 bases lay between the germline ends. The CDR3 region is CASSPWGHQNTGELFF. CDR3 DNA: TGTGCCAGCTCACCGTGGGGACACCAGAACACCGGGGAGCTGTTTTTT. The entire variable domain, with the rest obtained from reference TRBV18 and TRBJ2-2, is as follows: NAGVMQNPRHLVRRRGQEARLRCSPMKGHSHVYWYRQLPEEGLKFMVYLQKENIIDESGMPKERFSAEFPKEGPSILRIQQVVRGDSAAYFCASSPWGHQNTGELFFGEGSRLTVL.

The chain joins TRBV19 to TRBJ2-4; D is unclear. V was pared by 7 bases and J by 1 base, with 8 bases between. The CDR3 has 13 amino acids. CDR1 and CDR2 (germline): LNHDA, SQIVND (reference sequence). The chain's CDR3 is CASMSLAKNIQYF. The CDR3 DNA sequence: TGTGCCAGTATGAGTTTGGCCAAAAACATTCAGTACTTC.

The rearrangement joins TRBV5-1 to TRBJ2-7, with TRBD1 matching over 8 bases. The V and J ends lost 0 bases and 6 bases, in that order; junction bases with no gene match: 14. CDR3 length: 17 residues. Germline V gene sequence: CDR1 SGHRS, CDR2 YFSETQ. The CDR3 bases are TGCGCCAGCAGCTTGGTGGGGGGCCGACAGGGGCCTGGCGAGCAGTACTTC. This encodes CASSLVGGRQGPGEQYF.

CDR3 region: CASSLIGQAYEQYF. The CDR3 nucleotides are TGTGCCAGCAGCTTGATCGGACAGGCCTACGAGCAGTACTTC. The rearrangement uses TRBV7-8 and TRBJ2-7; 7 nucleotides match TRBD1. V lost 3 bases and J lost 2; bases outside the gene matches: 4. The CDR3 is 14 residues long. The germline gives CDR1 SGHVS, CDR2 FQNEAQ. Supplemented by reference TRBV7-8 and TRBJ2-7, the full variable domain reads GAGVSQSPRYKVAKRGQDVALRCDPISGHVSLFWYQQALGQGPEFLTYFQNEAQLDKSGLPSDRFFAERPEGSVSTLKIQRTQQEDSAVYLCASSLIGQAYEQYFGPGTRLTVT.

This chain connects TRBV29-1 to TRBJ2-3; tentatively, D is TRBD1 or TRBD2 (7 bases each). The CDR3 is made up of 16 amino acids. V was pared by 7 bases and J by 2 bases, with 22 bases between. Germline V gene sequence: CDR1 SQVTM, CDR2 ANQGSEA. In DNA form, the CDR3 reads TGCAGCGCAGAGCGGGGCAGGGGGACCCTCACAGATACGCAGTATTTT. Amino acid sequence: CSAERGRGTLTDTQYF.

The rearrangement uses TRBV5-6 and TRBJ1-2; D not resolved. This CDR3 contains 12 residues. Germline-derived CDR1 and CDR2 are SGHDT and YYEEEE. V lost 5 bases and J 1 base, leaving 6 bases between the germline ends. The CDR3 spells CASSTVNYGYTF. CDR3 DNA sequence: TGTGCCAGCAGTACGGTTAACTATGGCTACACCTTC.

The V gene is TRBV11-2, the J gene TRBJ2-1, with D uncertain. Per germline, CDR1 SGHAT and CDR2 FQNNGV. V lost 9 bases and J lost 4, with 13 bases in between. The CDR3 is made up of 13 amino acids. CDR3 loop: CASHATDYNEQFF. Here the CDR3 DNA reads TGTGCCAGTCATGCGACGGATTACAATGAGCAGTTCTTC.

The genes are TRBV18 and TRBJ2-1; D remains unclear. The germline CDR1 and CDR2 sequences are KGHSH and LQKENI. The CDR3 is 14 amino acids. Trimming took off 3 bases at V and 1 base at J, with 7 bases between the two ends. The CDR3 is CASSPGRSYNEQFF. The CDR3 DNA follows: TGTGCCAGCTCACCGGGCAGGTCCTACAATGAGCAGTTCTTC.

The J gene is TRBJ1-1, the V gene TRBV29-1; D is undetermined. V lost 2 bases and J 0 bases, leaving 10 bases between the germline ends. CDR1 SQVTM and CDR2 ANQGSEA come from the germline V gene. The CDR3 is 14 amino acids. CDR3 sequence reads: CSVELAGLNTEAFF. CDR3 nucleotides: TGCAGCGTTGAACTCGCGGGCTTGAACACTGAAGCTTTCTTT.

This clonotype occurred a few times. The CDR3 nucleotides read TGTGCCAGCTCACCACCGGTGTTTTCAGATACGCAGTATTTT. As protein: CASSPPVFSDTQYF. The chain joins TRBV18 to TRBJ2-3; D unclear. Germline V gene data show CDR1 as KGHSH and CDR2 as LQKENI. The CDR3 extends over 14 amino acids. The V end lost 0 bases, the J end lost 4 bases, and 8 bases lay between the germline ends.

The chain joins TRBV9 to TRBJ2-7; D perhaps matches TRBD2 (5 bases). The V end was cut by 0 bases, the J end by 6 bases, with 13 bases between. There are 14 residues in the CDR3. Germline V gene lookup returns CDR1 SGDLS and CDR2 YYNGEE. The DNA for the CDR3 is TGTGCCAGCAGCGTAGGTGGGAGTGGGGTCGAGCAGTACTTC. Its translation is CASSVGGSGVEQYF.

This clonotype was recorded a few times. This rearrangement joins TRBV7-2 to TRBJ1-2; no firm D call. Germline CDR1 reads SGHTA; CDR2 reads FQGNSA. This CDR3 has 14 residues. V lost 5 bases and J lost 1, with 11 bases in between. The DNA for the CDR3 is TGTGCCAGCAGCCTAAGGGCCGTTAACTATGGCTACACCTTC. Protein product: CASSLRAVNYGYTF. Looking up the rest from reference TRBV7-2 and TRBJ1-2 gives the full variable domain: GAGVSQSPSNKVTEKGKDVELRCDPISGHTALYWYRQSLGQGLEFLIYFQGNSAPDKSGLPSDRFSAERTGGSVSTLTIQRTQQEDSAVYLCASSLRAVNYGYTFGSGTRLTVV.

This clonotype was found a few times. The chain couples TRBV12-3 or TRBV12-4 to TRBJ1-2, with D uncertain. With 5 bases removed from V and 2 bases from J, the gap between germline ends came to 6 bases. CDR3 size: 12 residues. The CDR3 bases are TGTGCCAGCAGTCCAAACAACTATGGCTACACCTTC. Amino acids: CASSPNNYGYTF.

This rearrangement joins TRBV7-8 to TRBJ2-1; D possibly corresponds to TRBD2 (5 bases). Germline loops: CDR1 SGHVS, CDR2 FQNEAQ. The CDR3 has 18 amino acids. V lost 6 bases and J 2 bases, leaving 23 bases between the germline ends. The CDR3 region has the DNA TGTGCCAGCAGTGGTCGTGGAGGATTAGAGCTGACCTACAATGAGCAGTTCTTC. Amino acid sequence: CASSGRGGLELTYNEQFF.

The V call is TRBV24-1, the J call TRBJ2-7; a possible D gene is TRBD1 (6 bases). Germline assignment: CDR1 KGHDR and CDR2 SFDVKD. V was trimmed by 3 bases and J by 10 bases, leaving 21 bases between them. The CDR3 is 15 amino acids. CDR3 sequence: CATSDPQGPLTVQYF. Written as DNA, the CDR3 is TGTGCCACCAGTGATCCTCAGGGGCCTCTTACGGTACAGTACTTC.

This clonotype occurred a few times. CDR3 protein: CSVEGTGGVPNTEAFF. CDR3 DNA: TGCAGCGTTGAAGGGACAGGGGGCGTCCCGAACACTGAAGCTTTCTTT. The rearrangement joins TRBV29-1 to TRBJ1-1; 11 bases line up with TRBD1. J gave up 1 base and V 1 base, and 5 bases lay outside the gene matches. The CDR3 extends over 16 amino acids. CDR1 and CDR2 (germline): SQVTM, ANQGSEA.

This clonotype came up a few times. The chain uses TRBV5-1 and TRBJ1-3, with 7 nucleotides matching TRBD1. Germline trimming cut 4 bases from V and 0 bases from J; bases unmatched to any gene: 7. Per germline, CDR1 SGHRS and CDR2 YFSETQ. The CDR3 covers 16 residues. CDR3 loop: CASSVAGGNSGNTIYF. The CDR3 region has the DNA TGCGCCAGCAGCGTGGCAGGGGGTAACTCTGGAAACACCATATATTTT.

Only one count was recorded for this clonotype. The genes are TRBV5-1 and TRBJ1-4; 7 bases are shared with TRBD1. Germline lookup yields CDR1 SGHRS and CDR2 YFSETQ. This CDR3 has 15 residues. The J segment lost 3 bases and the V segment lost 4 bases, leaving 6 bases of the junction unmatched. CDR3 sequence reads: CASSKWTGANEKLFF. For the CDR3, the DNA is TGCGCCAGCAGCAAGTGGACAGGCGCTAATGAAAAACTGTTTTTT.